This TCR beta chain came from a study of shared T cell receptors in the human thymus. This clone was observed a handful of times. Assay: immunoSEQ multiplex PCR; the TCRdb copy retains only in-frame clones and omits some. There are some 760,000 clones in the sample; roughly 85% occur only once, and more than 0.01% lies in the top ten. Germline-derived CDR1 and CDR2 are SGHAT and FQNNGV. Unmatched junction bases numbered 0, after V lost 2 bases and J lost 5 bases. The CDR3 is 14 residues long. These sequences were also reported in another study, on human thymus T cells.

The V gene is TRBV11-2, the J gene TRBJ1-6; TRBD1 agrees at 7 bases. The sequence came from a girl in the first two years of life with a congenital heart defect. The sequenced sample consisted of thymocytes. The CDR3 here is CASSLQGDNSPLHF. The CDR3 coding sequence is TGTGCCAGCAGCTTACAGGGGGATAATTCACCCCTCCACTTT.